The next 20 T cell receptor beta chains were all read from a single sample in a study of human T cells and chemical hapten exposure. TCRdb analysed the RACE reads with MiXCR anew, one entry per CDR3 protein. The top ten clones hold roughly 2.6% of a sample with 90,000 to 110,000 distinct CDR3 sequences, 30% to 35% of them seen once. Time point reported: patch test 3, about 24 weeks after DPC sensitization. Treatment described: therapeutic diphenylcyclopropenone sensitization with weekly scalp DPC. The sequencing here drew on whole blood, taken in connection with sensitization to the hapten diphenylcyclopropenone (DPC). The receptors were sampled from a man aged 40-50 years with alopecia areata. Some clones in this sample may be carry-over from other donors' samples.

The CDR3 region is CASSSAEYTDTQYF. The CDR3 DNA sequence: TGTGCCAGCAGCTCAGCGGAGTACACAGATACGCAGTATTTT. The chain employs TRBV7-2 and TRBJ2-3; perhaps TRBD2 as D (5 bases). Trimming left V 4 bases short and J 2 bases short, with 10 bases between. CDR3 length: 14 amino acids. Germline CDR1 is SGHTA and CDR2 is FQGNSA.

This chain joins TRBV12-3 or TRBV12-4 and TRBJ2-7; 10 bases agree with TRBD1. After removal of 6 bases from V and 0 bases from J, the junction contained 2 bases not matched to a gene. The CDR3 runs 14 residues. CDR3 in DNA: TGTGCCAGCAGGGGGACAGGGGCCTCCTACGAGCAGTACTTC. The encoded protein is CASRGTGASYEQYF.

This clonotype turned up a few times. The gene calls are TRBV20-1 and TRBJ2-7; D unresolved. Trimming removed 4 bases from V and 7 bases from J, with 17 bases in between. The CDR3 has 13 amino acids. The germline V gene has CDR1 DFQATT and CDR2 SNEGSKA (reference sequence). DNA for the CDR3: TGCAGTGCTATTGATCGTCGGGTCCCGGAGCAGTACTTC. Translated: CSAIDRRVPEQYF.

This chain uses TRBV18 with TRBJ1-1; no clear D. Trimming took off 3 bases at V and 3 bases at J, with 20 bases between the two ends. The germline V gene has CDR1 KGHSH and CDR2 LQKENI. This CDR3 is 17 amino acids long. This CDR3 reads CASSPKEFPITDTEAFF. CDR3 nucleotides: TGTGCCAGCTCACCCAAGGAGTTCCCTATTACTGACACTGAAGCTTTCTTT.

The sample holds a few counts of this clonotype. The rearrangement uses TRBV6-6 and TRBJ2-6; TRBD1 agrees at 8 bases. The trim removed 7 bases at V and 2 bases at J, leaving 22 bases unmatched. The length of the CDR3 is 21 residues. Germline lookup yields CDR1 MNHNY and CDR2 SVGAGI (reference sequence). The CDR3 loop reads CASNKLGTGGNIPTGANVLTF. DNA for the CDR3: TGTGCCAGCAACAAACTAGGGACAGGAGGTAATATCCCAACTGGGGCCAACGTCCTGACTTTC.

The V and J genes are TRBV7-9 and TRBJ1-5; D may be TRBD1 (5 bases). Trimming took 3 bases from V and 0 from J, leaving 6 bases between them. This CDR3 is 14 amino acids long. From germline, CDR1 is SEHNR and CDR2 FQNEAQ (reference sequence). CDR3 nucleotide sequence: TGTGCCAGCAGCTTGGGGGTTAGCAATCAGCCCCAGCATTTT. This encodes CASSLGVSNQPQHF.

This clonotype was recorded a few times. The rearrangement links TRBV29-1 to TRBJ2-3; 7 bases are shared with TRBD2. V lost 6 bases to trimming and J lost 0 bases; unmatched junction nucleotides: 6. The CDR3 contains 14 residues. Germline CDR1 reads SQVTM; CDR2 reads ANQGSEA. The CDR3 sequence is CSVERETSTDTQYF. The CDR3 DNA sequence: TGCAGCGTAGAGCGGGAAACTAGCACAGATACGCAGTATTTT.

This clonotype has only one observation. The rearrangement links TRBV6-6 to TRBJ2-1; 14 bases match TRBD2. The V gene end was trimmed by 6 bases and the J gene end by 7 bases; junction bases not matched to a gene: 14. Germline V CDR1 and CDR2: MNHNY, SVGAGI (reference sequence). The CDR3 covers 18 residues. The CDR3: CASSKFPGLAGAGNEQFF. For the CDR3, the DNA is TGTGCCAGCAGCAAGTTTCCGGGACTAGCGGGAGCGGGGAATGAGCAGTTCTTC.

A few counts support this clonotype. This chain connects TRBV2 to TRBJ1-6; TRBD1 is a possible D gene (6 bases). Trimming took 5 bases from V and 7 from J, leaving 15 bases between them. The CDR3 totals 15 residues. CDR1 and CDR2 (germline): SNHLY, FYNNEI. CDR3 residues: CASSPQGSLNSPLHF. DNA of the CDR3: TGTGCCAGCAGTCCCCAGGGGAGCCTCAATTCACCCCTCCACTTT.

This clonotype was seen only a few times. This sequence joins TRBV7-9 and TRBJ2-1; no firm D call. CDR3 length equals 15 residues. From germline, CDR1 is SEHNR and CDR2 FQNEAQ (reference sequence). Trimming stripped 1 base from V and 5 bases from J, with 12 bases between. For the CDR3, the DNA is TGTGCCAGCAGCTTAGGGCAGAGTAGGAACAATGAGCAGTTCTTC. It yields the protein CASSLGQSRNNEQFF.

V usage is TRBV7-9 and J usage is TRBJ2-1; D is ambiguous. Deletions cut 1 base from V and 6 bases from J, with 10 bases between. Per the germline V gene, CDR1 is SEHNR and CDR2 is FQNEAQ (reference sequence). The CDR3 covers 14 residues. CDR3 protein: CASSLGSASNEQFF. The CDR3 DNA sequence: TGTGCCAGCAGCTTAGGGTCAGCATCCAATGAGCAGTTCTTC.

The V and J genes are TRBV5-1 and TRBJ2-5, with D perhaps TRBD2 (6 bases). The CDR3 sequence is 14 residues long. Germline V gives CDR1 SGHRS, CDR2 YFSETQ. Between the trimmed V and J ends, which lost 4 bases and 5 bases, there was a span of 15 bases. CDR3 in amino acids: CASSPSVGGETQYF. CDR3 bases: TGCGCCAGCAGCCCCTCCGTCGGAGGGGAGACCCAGTACTTC. The full variable domain, completed using reference TRBV5-1 and TRBJ2-5, is KAGVTQTPRYLIKTRGQQVTLSCSPISGHRSVSWYQQTPGQGLQFLFEYFSETQRNKGNFPGRFSGRQFSNSRSEMNVSTLELGDSALYLCASSPSVGGETQYFGPGTRLLVL.

This clonotype was found a few times. This sequence joins TRBV14 and TRBJ2-7, with a weak D call TRBD2 (6 bases). Germline assignment: CDR1 SGHDN and CDR2 FVKESK. V lost 4 bases and J lost 7, with 17 bases in between. This CDR3 contains 14 residues. For the CDR3, the DNA is TGTGCCAGCAGCCCCTTGACGGGAGTAGGAGAGCAGTACTTC. It specifies CASSPLTGVGEQYF.

The chain couples TRBV4-3 to TRBJ1-3; D is unclear. V was cut by 1 base and J by 2 bases, with 9 bases left in between. The CDR3 has 15 amino acids. The germline V gene encodes CDR1 LGHNA and CDR2 YSLEER. CDR3 amino acids: CASSQGDRAGNTIYF. Here the CDR3 DNA reads TGCGCCAGCAGCCAAGGGGATCGGGCTGGAAACACCATATATTTT.

The rearrangement uses TRBV20-1 and TRBJ1-6; TRBD1 aligns across 7 bases. Germline CDR1 reads DFQATT; CDR2 reads SNEGSKA (reference sequence). This CDR3 is built from 14 residues. Unmatched junction bases numbered 8, after V lost 6 bases and J lost 6 bases. CDR3 DNA: TGCAGTGCCAGGGGGGTTGGGGCTAATTCACCCCTCCACTTT. It encodes CSARGVGANSPLHF.

The table lists this clonotype with a few counts. The V and J genes are TRBV20-1 and TRBJ2-7; D possibly uses TRBD1 or TRBD2 (6 bases each). The CDR3 has 11 residues. V lost 0 bases, J lost 12 bases, and 12 bases lay in between. Germline assignment: CDR1 DFQATT and CDR2 SNEGSKA (reference sequence). CDR3: CSAREGGFWYF. CDR3 DNA: TGCAGTGCTAGAGAAGGGGGGTTTTGGTACTTC.

The genes are TRBV20-1 and TRBJ2-4; possibly TRBD2 for D (7 bases). The CDR3 consists of 15 residues. Trimming left V 5 bases short and J 8 bases short, with 22 bases between. Germline loops: CDR1 DFQATT, CDR2 SNEGSKA (reference sequence). CDR3 sequence (DNA): TGCAGTGCTGGAGGACTAGGGGGAACTTCCGACATTCAGTACTTC. Amino acids: CSAGGLGGTSDIQYF.

The DNA for the CDR3 is TGTGCCAGCAGCTTGAGACCGCTAGCGGGTGGAGAGACCCAGTACTTC. It is translated as CASSLRPLAGGETQYF. This chain links TRBV11-1 with TRBJ2-5, with 8 bases fitting TRBD2. CDR1 SGHAT and CDR2 FQDESV come from the germline V gene (reference sequence). V was pared by 3 bases and J by 4 bases, with 10 bases of the junction left unmatched. This CDR3 spans 16 amino acids.

The chain links TRBV1 to TRBJ2-7; no check of the table's D call, TRBD2, against the DNA was made. TRBV1 counts as a pseudogene. This CDR3 spans 16 amino acids. CDR3 region: CTSSPPVVGGSYEQYV. Here the CDR3 DNA reads TGCACCAGCAGCCCGCCCGTGGTGGGCGGGAGCTACGAGCAGTACGTC.

J is TRBJ1-1 and V is TRBV7-6; the match to TRBD1 covers 7 bases. CDR3 size: 15 residues. Trimming removed 2 bases from V and 8 bases from J; junction bases left unmatched: 11. Germline values: CDR1 SGHVS, CDR2 FNYEAQ. CDR3 nucleotide sequence: TGTGCCAGCAGCTTAACCCCCCAACAGGGGAACGAAGCTTTCTTT. Translating gives CASSLTPQQGNEAFF.